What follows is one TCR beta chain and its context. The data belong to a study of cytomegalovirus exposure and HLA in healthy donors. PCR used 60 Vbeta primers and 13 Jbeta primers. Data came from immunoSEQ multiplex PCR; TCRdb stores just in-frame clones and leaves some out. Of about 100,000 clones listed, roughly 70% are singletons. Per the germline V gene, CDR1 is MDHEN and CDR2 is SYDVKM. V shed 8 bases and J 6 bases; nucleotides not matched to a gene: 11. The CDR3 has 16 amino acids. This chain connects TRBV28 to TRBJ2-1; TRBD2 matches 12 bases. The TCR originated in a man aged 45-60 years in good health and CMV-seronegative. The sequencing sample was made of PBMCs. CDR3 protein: CASDVFSSGRGNEQFF. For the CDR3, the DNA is TGTGCCAGCGATGTCTTTTCTAGCGGGAGGGGCAATGAGCAGTTCTTC.